This TCR beta chain appears in the sequencing data of a study of blood T cell repertoires in COVID-19. Across the whole study: Specimens from acute and convalescent COVID-19 originated in the United States, Italy and Spain. T cells, B-cell-depleted T cells, or PBMCs supplied cDNA or gDNA.

Assignment of participants to cohorts was predicated upon participant-reported clinical history. Authors' processing steps: Reference gene primers were amplified, and this amplification served to estimate nucleated cell counts. Sequencing used immunoSEQ multiplex PCR; TCRdb keeps in-frame clones, though not all of them. The V and J calls and clone size were taken over from that table, and D and trimming were inferred from the DNA. The data contain about 400,000 clones, 88% of them singletons. The sample holds one count of this clone. V was pared by 2 bases and J by 2 bases, with 15 bases between. The CDR3 extends over 16 amino acids. CDR1 and CDR2 from the germline V gene are SEHNR and FQNEAQ (reference sequence).

This sequence was found in a woman aged 40 to 50 with acute COVID-19. The rearrangement joins TRBV7-9 to TRBJ2-5; tentative D call: TRBD1 (5 bases). Sequences were obtained from PBMCs or T cells enriched from blood (not recorded which). CDR3 loop: CASSLLIGHGQETQYF. The CDR3, as DNA: TGTGCCAGCAGCTTATTAATCGGACACGGACAAGAGACCCAGTACTTC.